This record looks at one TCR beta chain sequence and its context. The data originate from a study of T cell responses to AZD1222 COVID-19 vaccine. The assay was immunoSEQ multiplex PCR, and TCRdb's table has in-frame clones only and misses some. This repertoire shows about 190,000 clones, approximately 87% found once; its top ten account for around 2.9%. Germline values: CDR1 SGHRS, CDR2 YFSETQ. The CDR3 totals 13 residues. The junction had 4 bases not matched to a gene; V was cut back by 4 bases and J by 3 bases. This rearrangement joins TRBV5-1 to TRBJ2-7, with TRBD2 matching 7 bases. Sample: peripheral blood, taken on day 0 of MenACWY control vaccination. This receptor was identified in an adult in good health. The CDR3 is CASSRGDGYEQYF. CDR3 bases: TGCGCCAGCAGCCGGGGGGACGGCTACGAGCAGTACTTC.